This TCR beta chain was recorded in a study of blood T cell repertoires in COVID-19. Participant-given clinical history determined each cohort assignment. The CDR3 extends over 14 amino acids. Germline V gene lookup returns CDR1 SQVTM and CDR2 ANQGSEA. V lost 5 bases and J lost 3; bases outside the gene matches: 9. Clones were sequenced by immunoSEQ multiplex PCR, and TCRdb holds only the in-frame ones, with some missing. Counted here are 200,000 to 300,000 clones, 70% to 90% occurring once; the ten biggest clones make up 2% to 2.5%. Sequencing was performed on PBMCs or T cells enriched from blood (not recorded which). This chain connects TRBV29-1 to TRBJ1-1; 7 nucleotides match TRBD1. The receptor was derived from a woman between 35 and 50 years old with acute COVID-19. Here the CDR3 DNA reads TGCAGCGTTTCCAGACAGGGTATCCACACTGAAGCTTTCTTT. This sequence encodes CSVSRQGIHTEAFF.